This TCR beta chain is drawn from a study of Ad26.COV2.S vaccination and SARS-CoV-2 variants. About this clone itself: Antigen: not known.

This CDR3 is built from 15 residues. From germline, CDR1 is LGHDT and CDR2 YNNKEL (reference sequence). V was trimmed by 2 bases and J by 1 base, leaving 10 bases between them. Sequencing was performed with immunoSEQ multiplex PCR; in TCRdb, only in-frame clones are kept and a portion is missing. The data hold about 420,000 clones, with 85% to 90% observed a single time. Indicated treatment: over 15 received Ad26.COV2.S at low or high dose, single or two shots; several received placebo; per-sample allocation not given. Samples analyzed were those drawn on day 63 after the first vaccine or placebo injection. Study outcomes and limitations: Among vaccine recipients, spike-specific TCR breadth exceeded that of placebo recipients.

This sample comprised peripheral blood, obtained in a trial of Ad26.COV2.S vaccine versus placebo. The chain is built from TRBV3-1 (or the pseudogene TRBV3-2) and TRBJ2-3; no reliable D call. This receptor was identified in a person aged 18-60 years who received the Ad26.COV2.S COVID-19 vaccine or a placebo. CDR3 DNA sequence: TGTGCCAGCAGCCAATTCCGCCAGGGCACAGATACGCAGTATTTT. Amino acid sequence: CASSQFRQGTDTQYF.